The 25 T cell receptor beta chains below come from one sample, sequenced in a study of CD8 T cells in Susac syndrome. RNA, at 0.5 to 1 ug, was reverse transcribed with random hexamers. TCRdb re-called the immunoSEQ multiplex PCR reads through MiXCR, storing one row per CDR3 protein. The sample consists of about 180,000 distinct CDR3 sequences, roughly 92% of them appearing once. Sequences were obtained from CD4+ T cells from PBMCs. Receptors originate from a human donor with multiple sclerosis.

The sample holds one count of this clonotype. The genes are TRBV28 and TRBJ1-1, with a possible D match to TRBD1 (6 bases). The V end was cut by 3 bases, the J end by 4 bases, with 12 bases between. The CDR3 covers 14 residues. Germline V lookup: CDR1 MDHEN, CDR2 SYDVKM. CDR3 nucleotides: TGTGCCAGCAGTTTGTCGGACAGAGTCACTGAAGCTTTCTTT. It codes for CASSLSDRVTEAFF. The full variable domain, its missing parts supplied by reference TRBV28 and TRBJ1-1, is DVKVTQSSRYLVKRTGEKVFLECVQDMDHENMFWYRQDPGLGLRLIYFSYDVKMKEKGDIPEGYSVSREKKERFSLILESASTNQTSMYLCASSLSDRVTEAFFGQGTRLTVV.

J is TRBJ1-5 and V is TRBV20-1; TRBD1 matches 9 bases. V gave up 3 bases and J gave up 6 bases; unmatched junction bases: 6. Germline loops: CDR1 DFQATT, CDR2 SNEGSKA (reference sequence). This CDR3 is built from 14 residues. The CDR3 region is CSASEPGQGQPQHF. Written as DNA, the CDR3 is TGCAGTGCTAGCGAACCGGGACAGGGTCAGCCCCAGCATTTT.

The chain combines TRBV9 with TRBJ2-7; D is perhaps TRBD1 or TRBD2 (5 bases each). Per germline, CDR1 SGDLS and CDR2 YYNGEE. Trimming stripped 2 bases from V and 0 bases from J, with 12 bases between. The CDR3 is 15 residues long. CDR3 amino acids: CASSVGVEVSYEQYF. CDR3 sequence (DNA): TGTGCCAGCAGCGTGGGGGTGGAGGTCTCCTACGAGCAGTACTTC. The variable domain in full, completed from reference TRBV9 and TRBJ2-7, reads DSGVTQTPKHLITATGQRVTLRCSPRSGDLSVYWYQQSLDQGLQFLIQYYNGEERAKGNILERFSAQQFPDLHSELNLSSLELGDSALYFCASSVGVEVSYEQYFGPGTRLTVT.

CDR3 coding DNA: TGTGCCAGCAGCCAAGGGGGGGCCGCGGTCCGCGAGCAGTACTTC. Its protein is CASSQGGAAVREQYF. This chain links TRBV3-1 with TRBJ2-7; either TRBD1 or TRBD2 may fit D (6 bases each). CDR1 LGHDT and CDR2 YNNKEL come from the germline V gene (reference sequence). This CDR3 comprises 15 residues. The V end was cut by 1 base, the J end by 6 bases, with 16 bases between.

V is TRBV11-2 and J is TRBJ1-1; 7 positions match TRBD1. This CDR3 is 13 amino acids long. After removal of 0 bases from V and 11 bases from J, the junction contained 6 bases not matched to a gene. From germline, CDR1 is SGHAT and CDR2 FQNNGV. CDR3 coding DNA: TGTGCCAGCAGCTTAGATCGGCAGACAGGGGCTTTCTTT. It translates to CASSLDRQTGAFF.

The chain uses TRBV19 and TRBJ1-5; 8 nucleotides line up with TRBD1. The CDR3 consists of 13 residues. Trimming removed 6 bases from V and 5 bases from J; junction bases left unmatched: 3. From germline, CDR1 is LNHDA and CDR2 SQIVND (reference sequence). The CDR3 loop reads CASRDRVYQPQHF. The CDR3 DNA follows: TGTGCCAGTAGGGACAGGGTTTATCAGCCCCAGCATTTT.

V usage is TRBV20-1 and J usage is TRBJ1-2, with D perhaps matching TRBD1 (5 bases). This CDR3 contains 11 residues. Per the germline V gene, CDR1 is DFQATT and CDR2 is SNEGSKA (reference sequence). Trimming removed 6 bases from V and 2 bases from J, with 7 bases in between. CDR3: CSARQNYGYTF. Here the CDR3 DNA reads TGCAGTGCGAGACAGAACTATGGCTACACCTTC.

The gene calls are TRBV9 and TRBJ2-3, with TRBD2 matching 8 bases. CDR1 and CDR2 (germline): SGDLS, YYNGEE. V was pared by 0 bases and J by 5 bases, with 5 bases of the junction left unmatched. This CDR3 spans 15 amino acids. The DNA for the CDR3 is TGTGCCAGCAGCGTAGGCGGGGGGCGCCGAGATACGCAGTATTTT. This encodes CASSVGGGRRDTQYF.

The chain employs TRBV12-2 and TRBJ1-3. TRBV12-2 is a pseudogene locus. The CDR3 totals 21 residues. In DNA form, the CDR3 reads TGTGCAAGTCGCTTAGAAAACGAAAGCTCTCCCAAAATGGAAGACCTAAACACCATATATTTT. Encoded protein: CASRLENESSPKMEDLNTIYF.

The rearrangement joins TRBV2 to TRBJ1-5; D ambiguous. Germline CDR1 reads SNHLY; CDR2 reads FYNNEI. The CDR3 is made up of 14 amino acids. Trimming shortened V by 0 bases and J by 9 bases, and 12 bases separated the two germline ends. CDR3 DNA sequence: TGTGCCAGCAGTGAAGCGGGTCGTCAGCCGCCCCAGCATTTT. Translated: CASSEAGRQPPQHF.

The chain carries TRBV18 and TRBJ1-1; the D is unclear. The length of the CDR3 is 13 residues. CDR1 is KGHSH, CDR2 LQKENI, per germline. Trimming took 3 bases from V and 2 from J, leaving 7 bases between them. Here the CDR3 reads CASSPSGNTEAFF. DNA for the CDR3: TGTGCCAGCTCACCGTCCGGAAACACTGAAGCTTTCTTT.

In nucleotides, the CDR3 is TGCGCCAGCAGCCAGTCAGGACTAGCGGGGTACAATGAGCAGTTCTTC. Encoded protein: CASSQSGLAGYNEQFF. The gene calls are TRBV4-1 and TRBJ2-1, with 12 nucleotides matching TRBD2. Unmatched junction bases numbered 4, after V lost 3 bases and J lost 4 bases. Germline V lookup: CDR1 MGHRA, CDR2 YSYEKL. The CDR3 runs 16 residues.

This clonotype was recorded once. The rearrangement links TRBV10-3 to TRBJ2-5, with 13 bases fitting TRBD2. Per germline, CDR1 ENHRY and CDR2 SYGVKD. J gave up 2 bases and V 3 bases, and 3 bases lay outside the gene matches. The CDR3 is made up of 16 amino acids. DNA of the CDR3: TGTGCCATCAGTGATGGACTAGCGGGGGCACAAGAGACCCAGTACTTC. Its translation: CAISDGLAGAQETQYF.

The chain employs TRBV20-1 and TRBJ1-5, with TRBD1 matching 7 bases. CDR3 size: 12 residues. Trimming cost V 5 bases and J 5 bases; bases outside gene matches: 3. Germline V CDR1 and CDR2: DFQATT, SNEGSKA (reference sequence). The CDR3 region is CSAQGGHQPQHF. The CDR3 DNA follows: TGCAGTGCTCAGGGGGGGCATCAGCCCCAGCATTTT.

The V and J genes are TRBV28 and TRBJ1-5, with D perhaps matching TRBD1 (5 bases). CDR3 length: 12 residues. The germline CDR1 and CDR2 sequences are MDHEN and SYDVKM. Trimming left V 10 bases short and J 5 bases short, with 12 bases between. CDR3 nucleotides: TGTGCCATCCAGGGATCCGATCAGCCCCAGCATTTT. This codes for CAIQGSDQPQHF.

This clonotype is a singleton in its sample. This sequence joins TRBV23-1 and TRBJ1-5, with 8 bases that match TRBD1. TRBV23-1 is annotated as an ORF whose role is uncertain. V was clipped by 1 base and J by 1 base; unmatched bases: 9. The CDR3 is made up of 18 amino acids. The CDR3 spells CASSQCRDRNSSNQPQHF. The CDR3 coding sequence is TGCGCCAGCAGTCAATGCCGGGACAGGAACTCGAGCAATCAGCCCCAGCATTTT.

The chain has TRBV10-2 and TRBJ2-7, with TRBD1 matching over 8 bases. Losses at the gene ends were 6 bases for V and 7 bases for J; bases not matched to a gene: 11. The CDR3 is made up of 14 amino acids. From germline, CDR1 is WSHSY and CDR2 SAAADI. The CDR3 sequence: CASSGTGQMGEQYF. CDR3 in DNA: TGCGCCAGCAGCGGGACAGGACAAATGGGAGAGCAGTACTTC.

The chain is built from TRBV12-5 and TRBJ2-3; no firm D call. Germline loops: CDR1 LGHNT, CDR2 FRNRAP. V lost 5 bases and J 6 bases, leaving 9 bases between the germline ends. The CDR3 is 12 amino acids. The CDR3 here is CASGGPADTQYF. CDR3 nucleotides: TGTGCTAGTGGTGGACCGGCGGATACGCAGTATTTT.

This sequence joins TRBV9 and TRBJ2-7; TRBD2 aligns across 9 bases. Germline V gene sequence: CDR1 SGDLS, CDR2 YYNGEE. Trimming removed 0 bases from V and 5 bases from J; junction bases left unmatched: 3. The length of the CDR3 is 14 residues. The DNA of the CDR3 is TGTGCCAGCAGCGTAGGTAGCGGGAGCCACGAGCAGTACTTC. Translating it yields CASSVGSGSHEQYF. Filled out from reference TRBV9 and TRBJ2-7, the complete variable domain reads DSGVTQTPKHLITATGQRVTLRCSPRSGDLSVYWYQQSLDQGLQFLIQYYNGEERAKGNILERFSAQQFPDLHSELNLSSLELGDSALYFCASSVGSGSHEQYFGPGTRLTVT.

The CDR3 loop reads CASSSGVGELFF. The CDR3 DNA sequence: TGTGCCAGCTCCTCGGGGGTCGGGGAGCTGTTTTTT. V gene TRBV7-9 combines with J gene TRBJ2-2, with a tentative D call TRBD2 (6 bases). V gave up 8 bases and J gave up 7 bases, with 11 bases separating them. Germline V gene data show CDR1 as SEHNR and CDR2 as FQNEAQ (reference sequence). The CDR3 sequence is 12 residues long.

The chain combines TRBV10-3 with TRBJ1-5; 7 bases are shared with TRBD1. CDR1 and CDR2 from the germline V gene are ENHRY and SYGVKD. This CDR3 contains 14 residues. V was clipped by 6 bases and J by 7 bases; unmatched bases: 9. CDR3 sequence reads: CAISDTGVQQPQHF. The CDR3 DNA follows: TGTGCCATCAGCGATACAGGGGTTCAACAGCCCCAGCATTTT.

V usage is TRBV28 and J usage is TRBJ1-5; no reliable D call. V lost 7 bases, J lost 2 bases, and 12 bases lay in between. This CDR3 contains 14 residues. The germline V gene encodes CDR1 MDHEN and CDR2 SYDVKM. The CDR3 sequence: CASISIRGNQPQHF. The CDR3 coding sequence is TGTGCCAGCATCTCAATTAGGGGCAATCAGCCCCAGCATTTT.

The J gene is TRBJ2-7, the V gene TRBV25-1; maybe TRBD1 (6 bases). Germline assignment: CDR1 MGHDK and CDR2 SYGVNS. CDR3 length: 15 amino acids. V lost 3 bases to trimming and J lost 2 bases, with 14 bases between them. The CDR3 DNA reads TGTGCCAGCAGTGATACACAGGGTAGGACCTACGAGCAGTACTTC. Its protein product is CASSDTQGRTYEQYF.

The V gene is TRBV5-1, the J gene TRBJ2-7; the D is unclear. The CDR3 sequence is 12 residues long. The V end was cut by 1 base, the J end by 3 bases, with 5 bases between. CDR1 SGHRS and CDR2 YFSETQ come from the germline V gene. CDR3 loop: CASSLPSYEQYF. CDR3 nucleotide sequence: TGCGCCAGCAGCTTGCCCAGCTACGAGCAGTACTTC.

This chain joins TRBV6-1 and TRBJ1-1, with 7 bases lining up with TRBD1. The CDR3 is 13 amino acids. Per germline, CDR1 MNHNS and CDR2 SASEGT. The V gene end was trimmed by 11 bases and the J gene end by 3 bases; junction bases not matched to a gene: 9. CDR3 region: CAGTGVIDTEAFF. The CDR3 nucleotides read TGTGCCGGAACAGGGGTAATTGACACTGAAGCTTTCTTT.